These 23 T cell receptor beta chains were sequenced from one sample in a study of vaccination effects on CD4 cells after COVID-19 (dated by TCRdb to between 2022 and 2023). For these TCRs, the target antigens are not known. To identify antigen-specific CD4+ T cell clonotypes by their expansion, the ViraFEST assay first stimulated PBMC with viral peptide pools and then applied TCR sequencing. After about 9 days of culture, CD4+ T cells were isolated with the EasySep CD4+ T cell isolation kit. Healthy vaccine recipients had no prior SARS-CoV-2 infection, confirmed by negative nucleocapsid antibodies before and after vaccination. Library creation used the immunoSEQ multiplex PCR assay. TCRdb's version of the immuneACCESS table is confined to in-frame rearrangements and falls short of the full clone set. An unresolved V gene accounts for under half of the shortfall where checked; the remainder is of unknown origin. For this sample the table gives just under 75,000 clones, of which 65% to 80% were detected only once. 2.5% to 3% of the sample is taken by the ten largest.

The sequencing used CD4+ T cells from PBMCs cultured with HCoV-NL63 spike peptides, collected before COVID-19 vaccination. Explained via the paper, the cell subset or site label denotes: HCoV-NL63 spike overlapping peptide pool stimulation. The receptors were gathered from a human donor who received a COVID-19 vaccine.

Concerning this clone: This CDR3 is also generated by other DNA sequences in the sample. The V and J genes are TRBV2 and TRBJ2-5, with D uncertain. The CDR3 extends over 11 amino acids. Germline V gene lookup returns CDR1 SNHLY and CDR2 FYNNEI. Between the trimmed V and J ends, which lost 5 bases and 1 base, there was a span of 2 bases. This CDR3 reads CASSFQETQYF. CDR3 nucleotides: TGTGCCAGCAGTTTCCAAGAGACCCAGTACTTC.

J is TRBJ2-1 and V is TRBV5-4; no definite D call. Trimming stripped 1 base from V and 0 bases from J, with 11 bases between. The germline gives CDR1 SGHNT, CDR2 YYREEE (reference sequence). This CDR3 has 16 amino acids. CDR3 DNA: TGTGCCAGCAGCTTGCGTCGAATGAGCTCCTACAATGAGCAGTTCTTC. Translating it yields CASSLRRMSSYNEQFF.

The chain uses TRBV20-1 and TRBJ2-5, with unresolved D. Trimming pared 3 bases from V and 5 bases from J, leaving 16 bases between. The CDR3 is 14 amino acids. CDR1 and CDR2 (germline): DFQATT, SNEGSKA (reference sequence). CDR3 sequence reads: CSASPSPVRETQYF. In DNA form, the CDR3 reads TGCAGTGCTAGTCCTTCCCCGGTTAGGGAGACCCAGTACTTC.

This clone showed up just once. This rearrangement joins TRBV7-2 to TRBJ2-2, with a weak D call TRBD2 (5 bases). V was clipped by 1 base and J by 0 bases, with 15 bases between them. Per the germline V gene, CDR1 is SGHTA and CDR2 is FQGNSA. This CDR3 region has 18 residues. The CDR3 region has the DNA TGTGCCAGCAGCTTAGGAAGGGCGGGCCGCTCGAACACCGGGGAGCTGTTTTTT. This codes for CASSLGRAGRSNTGELFF.

The genes are TRBV3-1 (or the pseudogene TRBV3-2) and TRBJ1-5; weak D call: TRBD1 (6 bases). The V end lost 4 bases, the J end lost 7 bases, and 11 bases lay between the germline ends. Germline CDR1 LGHDT, CDR2 YNNKEL (reference sequence). The CDR3 has 13 amino acids. The CDR3 DNA reads TGTGCCAGCAGCCGGGCAGGGGCCCAGCCCCAGCATTTT. This encodes CASSRAGAQPQHF.

This clone is a singleton in its sample. V usage is TRBV7-2 and J usage is TRBJ1-2; unclear D gene. This CDR3 has 17 residues. The V end lost 2 bases, the J end lost 0 bases, and 16 bases lay between the germline ends. The germline V gene encodes CDR1 SGHTA and CDR2 FQGNSA. This CDR3 reads CASSLLIGGTSNYGYTF. CDR3 DNA sequence: TGTGCCAGCAGCTTATTAATAGGCGGCACATCTAACTATGGCTACACCTTC.

This chain links TRBV28 with TRBJ1-3; D is possibly TRBD1 (5 bases). Germline-derived CDR1 and CDR2 are MDHEN and SYDVKM. The CDR3 spans 15 residues. V was clipped by 4 bases and J by 4 bases, with 14 bases between them. The DNA for the CDR3 is TGTGCCAGCAGTTCCGCGGGGCCCCGGGGAAACACCATATATTTT. Its protein product is CASSSAGPRGNTIYF.

The chain carries TRBV5-1 and TRBJ2-5; 8 bases are a match to TRBD1. The CDR3 has 15 amino acids. Germline CDR1 and CDR2: SGHRS and YFSETQ. The V segment lost 0 bases and the J segment 5 bases; nucleotides outside the gene matches: 6. CDR3 sequence: CASSLVRQGLETQYF. The CDR3 coding sequence is TGCGCCAGCAGCTTGGTTCGACAGGGGTTGGAGACCCAGTACTTC.

The gene calls are TRBV5-1 and TRBJ2-3; D is unclear. CDR3 length: 14 residues. V lost 4 bases to trimming and J lost 1 base, with 10 bases between them. The germline V gene encodes CDR1 SGHRS and CDR2 YFSETQ. In DNA form, the CDR3 reads TGCGCCAGCAGCCAGGATCGGGGCACAGATACGCAGTATTTT. Translating it yields CASSQDRGTDTQYF.

This rearrangement joins TRBV12-5 to TRBJ1-5; D is possibly TRBD1 (6 bases). The V gene lost 0 bases and the J gene lost 10 bases, with 22 bases spanning the gap. Germline CDR1 reads LGHNT; CDR2 reads FRNRAP. CDR3 length: 17 residues. The CDR3 nucleotides are TGTGCTAGTGGTTTGGTACTTGGGGGCCAGAAGTTCCCTCCCCAGCATTTT. The encoded protein is CASGLVLGGQKFPPQHF.

The chain couples TRBV6-6 to TRBJ2-1; D unresolved. The germline CDR1 and CDR2 sequences are MNHNY and SVGAGI (reference sequence). Trimming shortened V by 1 base and J by 0 bases, and 4 bases separated the two germline ends. The CDR3 has 14 amino acids. CDR3 region: CASSYWISYNEQFF. The CDR3 bases are TGTGCCAGCAGTTACTGGATCTCCTACAATGAGCAGTTCTTC.

In this sample, this clone turned up once. The chain couples TRBV7-5 to TRBJ2-1; TRBD1, the D gene given by the table, was not confirmed from the DNA. TRBV7-5 is labeled a pseudogene. The CDR3 is 16 residues long. CDR3 nucleotides: TGTGCCAGAAGCCCACTCGGAAGGGGGCCATACAATGAGCAGTTCTTC. Encoded protein: CARSPLGRGPYNEQFF.

The chain has TRBV12-5 and TRBJ1-6; D ambiguous. This CDR3 spans 13 amino acids. Trimming cost V 0 bases and J 7 bases, with 4 bases left between them. In germline, CDR1 is LGHNT, CDR2 FRNRAP. The CDR3 DNA reads as TGTGCTAGTGGTTTGGTCGCCAATTCACCCCTCCACTTT. This gives the protein CASGLVANSPLHF. Supplemented by reference TRBV12-5 and TRBJ1-6, the full variable domain reads DARVTQTPRHKVTEMGQEVTMRCQPILGHNTVFWYRQTMMQGLELLAYFRNRAPLDDSGMPKDRFSAEMPDATLATLKIQPSEPRDSAVYFCASGLVANSPLHFGNGTRLTVT.

Of note for this clone: At one of its ends the junction is not consistent with the germline gene, which may arise from a read error. The chain carries TRBV6-6 and TRBJ1-4; TRBD1 might be the D (6 bases). This CDR3 is 12 amino acids long. The germline V gene encodes CDR1 MNHNY and CDR2 SVGAGI (reference sequence). CDR3 amino acids: CASTDSNEKLFF. CDR3 in DNA: TGTGCCAGCACGGACAGTAATGAAAAGCTGTTTTTT.

This chain connects TRBV7-2 to TRBJ1-2, with 8 bases fitting TRBD1. In germline, CDR1 is SGHTA, CDR2 FQGNSA. This CDR3 is built from 17 residues. Trimming cost V 0 bases and J 3 bases; bases outside gene matches: 9. This chain's CDR3 is CASSLAARQGSDYGYTF. DNA of the CDR3: TGTGCCAGCAGCTTAGCGGCGAGACAGGGGAGTGACTATGGCTACACCTTC.

The chain recombines TRBV18 with TRBJ1-1; D remains unclear. The CDR3 is 13 amino acids. Per the germline V gene, CDR1 is KGHSH and CDR2 is LQKENI. V lost 2 bases to trimming and J lost 1 base, with 5 bases between them. CDR3 residues: CASSPTGNTEAFF. DNA for the CDR3: TGTGCCAGCTCACCAACGGGGAACACTGAAGCTTTCTTT.

This clone has a single count. The V call is TRBV5-4, the J call TRBJ1-4; D not certain. V gave up 3 bases and J gave up 5 bases, with 8 bases separating them. This CDR3 spans 13 amino acids. In germline, CDR1 is SGHNT, CDR2 YYREEE (reference sequence). CDR3 sequence: CASSWQRNEKLFF. The CDR3 bases are TGTGCCAGCAGCTGGCAGAGAAATGAAAAACTGTTTTTT.

The chain links TRBV19 to TRBJ2-3; the D gene is possibly TRBD1 (5 bases). Trimming pared 0 bases from V and 4 bases from J, leaving 11 bases between. This CDR3 has 15 residues. CDR1 and CDR2 (germline): LNHDA, SQIVND (reference sequence). The CDR3 nucleotides read TGTGCCAGTAGTATAGATGGCTCAGGGCCAGATACGCAGTATTTT. The encoded protein is CASSIDGSGPDTQYF.

V usage is TRBV7-2 and J usage is TRBJ2-1, with TRBD2 identical over 9 bases. The trim removed 2 bases at V and 5 bases at J, leaving 7 bases unmatched. There are 16 residues in the CDR3. Germline V gene lookup returns CDR1 SGHTA and CDR2 FQGNSA. This CDR3 is CASSLRLPSGNNEQFF. CDR3 nucleotide sequence: TGTGCCAGCAGCTTACGTCTACCTAGCGGGAACAATGAGCAGTTCTTC. Combining the CDR3 with reference TRBV7-2 and TRBJ2-1 gives the whole variable domain GAGVSQSPSNKVTEKGKDVELRCDPISGHTALYWYRQSLGQGLEFLIYFQGNSAPDKSGLPSDRFSAERTGGSVSTLTIQRTQQEDSAVYLCASSLRLPSGNNEQFFGPGTRLTVL.

The chain uses TRBV6-5 and TRBJ1-5, with TRBD1 matching 7 bases. Germline lookup yields CDR1 MNHEY and CDR2 SVGAGI. With 5 bases clipped from V and 4 bases from J, the junction kept 5 bases outside the gene matches. This CDR3 contains 14 residues. CDR3 in DNA: TGTGCCAGCAGTCGGACAGGCTGGAATCAGCCCCAGCATTTT. As protein: CASSRTGWNQPQHF.

The gene calls are TRBV11-2 and TRBJ2-5; the D is unclear. The V gene lost 1 base and the J gene lost 2 bases, with 11 bases spanning the gap. The CDR3 runs to 15 residues. Looked up from germline, CDR1 is SGHAT and CDR2 is FQNNGV. CDR3 amino acids: CASSLGSSLQETQYF. The CDR3 nucleotides read TGTGCCAGCAGCTTAGGGTCTTCGCTACAAGAGACCCAGTACTTC.

V is TRBV12-3 or TRBV12-4 and J is TRBJ1-2; D is possibly TRBD1 (6 bases). The germline V and J ends were trimmed by 6 bases and 6 bases, with 14 bases remaining between them. CDR3 length: 13 amino acids. Here the CDR3 DNA reads TGTGCCAGCAGCCCGACAGGATGGAATGGCTACACCTTC. Translating gives CASSPTGWNGYTF.

This clone was seen more than once but under ten times. The V gene is TRBV3-1 (or the pseudogene TRBV3-2), the J gene TRBJ1-2; D remains ambiguous. The CDR3 extends over 12 amino acids. Per the germline V gene, CDR1 is LGHDT and CDR2 is YNNKEL (reference sequence). Trimming left V 3 bases short and J 6 bases short, with 8 bases between. CDR3 bases: TGTGCCAGCAGCCAGGAGAGGGATGGCTACACCTTC. It translates to CASSQERDGYTF.